A selection of T cell receptor beta chains follows, all from one sample in a study of response to subunit inactivated influenza vaccine. One entry per CDR3 protein, called by TCRdb with MiXCR from the RT-PCR reads. The repertoire has 750,000 to 850,000 distinct CDR3 sequences, approximately 18% of them found once; the top ten carry about a tenth. The input for sequencing was PBMCs from blood, taken about 5 days after vaccination. The receptors were gathered from a middle-aged man who received an inactivated influenza vaccine. Each CDR3 is given with its conserved first and last residue. The D gene is left open where the match is weak. Not all rows give a size; the values are once, few, many and, for expanded clones, a class.

J,size,D,V,DNA,CDR3
TRBJ2-7,few,TRBD2,TRBV7-6,TGTGCCAGCAGTAGACTAGCGGGGATCTACGAGCAGTACTTC,CASSRLAGIYEQYF
TRBJ2-1,NA,TRBD2,TRBV15,TGTGCCCCCGGGGGGACCCTCTACAATGAGCAGTTCTTC,CAPGGTLYNEQFF
TRBJ1-5,NA,NA,TRBV12-3/TRBV12-4,TGTGCCAGCAGTTTTGGGCAGGGTGGTAGTCAGCCCCAGCATTTT,CASSFGQGGSQPQHF
TRBJ2-2,few,NA,TRBV4-2,TGTGCCAGCAGCCAAGAGACGGGCAGGGCCGGGGAGCTGTTTTTT,CASSQETGRAGELFF
TRBJ1-5,few,NA,TRBV6-5,TGTGCCAGCAGTTACTTCAGGGATTATCAGCCCCAGCATTTT,CASSYFRDYQPQHF
TRBJ1-6,NA,NA,TRBV20-1,TGCAGTGCTAGAGCAACAGGCCATAATTCACCCCTCCACTTT,CSARATGHNSPLHF
TRBJ2-7,NA,NA,TRBV10-3,TGTGCCATCAGTGAGTCTCAGCCGATTACCTACGGGCAGTACTTC,CAISESQPITYGQYF
TRBJ2-3,NA,TRBD2,TRBV3-1,TGTGCCAGCAGCCATTTAGCGGGAGGATCAGATACGCAGTATTTT,CASSHLAGGSDTQYF
TRBJ2-3,many,TRBD2,TRBV29-1,TGCAGCGTTGATATGACTAGCGGGGGAAATACGCAGTATTTT,CSVDMTSGGNTQYF
TRBJ1-6,few,NA,TRBV6-1,TGTGCCAGCAGTGAAACGACGAGGTCACCCCTCCACTTT,CASSETTRSPLHF
TRBJ1-1,many,NA,TRBV5-6,TGTGCCAGCAGCTCATTACTACAGGTAGGCGGCTTGAACACTGAAGCTTTCTTT,CASSSLLQVGGLNTEAFF
TRBJ2-2,NA,NA,TRBV19,TGTGCCAGTAGACCTGGTAGGGGGGAGAGCACCGGGGAGCTGTTTTTT,CASRPGRGESTGELFF
TRBJ2-5,NA,TRBD2,TRBV9,TGTGCCAGCAGCCGCTGGGTAGCGGGCCTTGAGACCCAGTACTTC,CASSRWVAGLETQYF
TRBJ2-6,few,NA,TRBV6-2/TRBV6-3,TGTGCCAGCAACGGGCCCTCAGACGGGTCACCGCCTTTTTTTGAGGCCAACGTCCTGACTTTC,CASNGPSDGSPPFFEANVLTF
TRBJ1-2,many,NA,TRBV5-1,TGTGCCAGCAGCTTGGAAGGTGACTATGGCTACACCTTC,CASSLEGDYGYTF
TRBJ2-7,NA,NA,TRBV20-1,TGCAGTGCTAGAAGGCCCAACGCGGCTCCTAACGAGCAGTACTTC,CSARRPNAAPNEQYF
TRBJ2-7,many,TRBD1,TRBV6-1,TGTGCCAGCAGTGACCTGACCGGGACAGGGAATCCCTACGAGCAGTACTTC,CASSDLTGTGNPYEQYF
TRBJ1-1,NA,NA,TRBV20-1,TGCAGTGCTAGTACGAATGAAGCTTTCTTT,CSASTNEAFF
TRBJ1-2,few,NA,TRBV12-3/TRBV12-4,TGTGCCAGCAGTTCAGGGTACTATGGCTACACCTTC,CASSSGYYGYTF
TRBJ2-4,NA,TRBD1,TRBV7-2,TGTGCCAGCAGCTACGGGACAGGGGGAGGGAACATTCAGTACTTC,CASSYGTGGGNIQYF
TRBJ1-6,many,TRBD1,TRBV7-6,TGTGCCAGCAACCCCGGGACAGCTAATTCACCCCTCCACTTT,CASNPGTANSPLHF
TRBJ2-7,NA,NA,TRBV9,TGTGCCAGCAGCGTAGATGGAGGGCTCGGCTACGAGCAGTACTTC,CASSVDGGLGYEQYF